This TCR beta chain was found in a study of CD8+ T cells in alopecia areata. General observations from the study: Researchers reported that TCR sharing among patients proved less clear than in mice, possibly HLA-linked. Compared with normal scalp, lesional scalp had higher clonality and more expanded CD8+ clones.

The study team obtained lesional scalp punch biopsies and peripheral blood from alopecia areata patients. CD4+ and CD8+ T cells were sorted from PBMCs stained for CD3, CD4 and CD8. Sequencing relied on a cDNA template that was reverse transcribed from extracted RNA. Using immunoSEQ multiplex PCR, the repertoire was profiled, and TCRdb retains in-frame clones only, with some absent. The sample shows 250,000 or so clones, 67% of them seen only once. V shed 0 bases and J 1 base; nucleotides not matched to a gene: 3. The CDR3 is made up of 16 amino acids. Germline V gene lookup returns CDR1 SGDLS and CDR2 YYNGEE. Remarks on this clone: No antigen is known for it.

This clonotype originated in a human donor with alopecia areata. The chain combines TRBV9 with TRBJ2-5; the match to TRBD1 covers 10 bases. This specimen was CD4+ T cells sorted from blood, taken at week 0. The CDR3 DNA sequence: TGTGCCAGCAGCGTAGATGGGACAGGGGTCCAAGAGACCCAGTACTTC. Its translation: CASSVDGTGVQETQYF.